The rows below give T cell receptor beta chains drawn from one sample of a study of identifying expanded T cells in peripheral blood. Using immunoSEQ multiplex PCR, the repertoire was profiled, and TCRdb retains in-frame clones only, with some absent. The sample includes tens of thousands of clones, about nine tenths of them seen just once. The sample consisted of blood. Receptors originate from a person aged 18 to 75 in good health. Both conserved end residues are part of each CDR3. The order of the fields is V gene, clone size, D gene, J gene, CDR3 protein, CDR3 DNA. The D gene is left open where the match is weak. Clone sizes are given selectively: once, few, many, or a class where the clone is expanded.

TRBV18,.,TRBD2,TRBJ2-3,CASSPFPGLAGGTDTQYF,TGTGCCAGCTCACCTTTCCCGGGACTAGCGGGAGGAACAGATACGCAGTATTTT
TRBV28,.,.,TRBJ1-1,CASRLRGLGTEAFF,TGTGCCAGCAGGCTCAGGGGTCTGGGCACTGAAGCTTTCTTT
TRBV9,.,.,TRBJ2-1,CASSVDLGTMDSEQFF,TGTGCCAGCAGCGTAGATCTCGGGACAATGGATAGTGAGCAGTTCTTC
TRBV6-6,.,.,TRBJ2-1,CASSYSLSNEQFF,TGTGCCAGCAGTTACTCTCTCAGCAATGAGCAGTTCTTC
TRBV7-2,few,TRBD2,TRBJ2-1,CASSLLLREARLESNEQFF,TGTGCCAGCAGCTTACTATTGCGGGAGGCCCGCCTAGAAAGCAATGAGCAGTTCTTC
TRBV6-6,.,.,TRBJ1-4,CASSYSREGREKLFF,TGTGCCAGCAGTTACTCCCGGGAGGGGCGAGAAAAACTGTTTTTT
TRBV27,.,TRBD2,TRBJ2-7,CASSLKGGPYEQYF,TGTGCCAGCAGTTTAAAGGGAGGGCCTTACGAGCAGTACTTC
TRBV30,.,.,TRBJ2-6,CAWSGGGANVLTF,TGTGCCTGGAGTGGAGGAGGGGCCAACGTCCTGACTTTC
TRBV7-2,.,.,TRBJ1-3,CASSLQGSSGNTIYF,TGTGCCAGCAGCTTACAGGGAAGCTCTGGAAACACCATATATTTT
TRBV5-1,.,.,TRBJ1-2,CASSHDGKANYGYTF,TGCGCCAGCAGCCATGACGGAAAAGCTAACTATGGCTACACCTTC
TRBV11-1,.,TRBD2,TRBJ2-3,CASSLWGGTATDTQYF,TGTGCCAGCAGCCTCTGGGGAGGGACCGCTACAGATACGCAGTATTTT
TRBV9,once,.,TRBJ2-2,CASSLRGELFF,TGTGCCAGCTCTCTGAGGGGGGAGCTGTTTTTT
TRBV6-5,.,.,TRBJ1-6,CASSYSRGLNSPLHF,TGTGCCAGCAGTTACTCTCGGGGGCTGAATTCACCCCTCCACTTT
TRBV5-1,.,.,TRBJ2-7,CASLGDGDGNEQYF,TGCGCCAGCTTAGGGGACGGGGATGGTAACGAGCAGTACTTC
TRBV5-1,.,.,TRBJ2-2,CASSLANTGELFF,TGCGCCAGCAGCTTGGCGAACACCGGGGAGCTGTTTTTT
TRBV6-1,.,TRBD1,TRBJ2-7,CASSLTGGENYEQYF,TGTGCCAGCAGCCTCACAGGGGGCGAGAACTACGAGCAGTACTTC
TRBV28,.,.,TRBJ1-1,CATRRGRAEAFF,TGTGCTACCAGGCGGGGGCGCGCTGAAGCTTTCTTT
TRBV18,.,TRBD1,TRBJ2-7,CASYRDRDDQGYF,TGTGCCAGCTACCGGGACAGGGATGACCAGGGGTACTTC
TRBV5-8,.,.,TRBJ1-5,CASSDGGGIQPQHF,TGTGCCAGCAGCGATGGGGGGGGTATTCAGCCCCAGCATTTT
TRBV10-3,.,TRBD1,TRBJ1-1,CAISESRGQGNTEAFF,TGTGCCATCAGTGAGTCGAGGGGACAGGGCAACACTGAAGCTTTCTTT
TRBV15,.,.,TRBJ1-1,CATSRVPATEAFF,TGTGCCACCAGCAGAGTCCCCGCGACTGAAGCTTTCTTT
TRBV19,.,.,TRBJ2-7,CASSLLNGVQYF,TGTGCCAGTAGTCTTCTTAACGGAGTGCAGTACTTC
TRBV7-2,.,TRBD1,TRBJ1-5,CASSLEGQGAQPQHF,TGTGCCAGCAGCTTAGAGGGACAGGGCGCTCAGCCCCAGCATTTT
TRBV25-1,once,.,TRBJ1-2,CSRGGYGYTF,TGTTCTAGGGGGGGCTATGGCTACACCTTC
TRBV9,.,.,TRBJ1-5,CASSQHIRGQPGVNSNQPQHF,TGTGCCAGCAGCCAACATATCCGCGGACAACCTGGGGTGAATAGCAATCAGCCCCAGCATTTT
TRBV5-8,few,.,TRBJ1-6,CASIQTFGWGHNSPLHF,TGTGCCAGCATCCAAACCTTCGGTTGGGGGCATAATTCACCCCTCCACTTT